This T cell receptor (beta chain) derives from a study of technical replicates of blood from several donors. Germline-derived CDR1 and CDR2 are SQVTM and ANQGSEA. With 3 bases clipped from V and 1 base from J, the junction kept 22 bases outside the gene matches. The CDR3 spans 20 residues. Assay: immunoSEQ multiplex PCR; the TCRdb copy retains only in-frame clones and omits some. The table shows more than 90,000 clones, with around 95% occurring only once. This chain uses TRBV29-1 with TRBJ2-5; 8 bases match TRBD1. This TCR derives from a human donor in good health. The source material was T cells isolated from PBMCs. The CDR3 loop is CSVDGLGGQGSWAIQETQYF. The DNA of the CDR3 is TGCAGCGTTGATGGTTTGGGAGGACAGGGTAGTTGGGCCATCCAAGAGACCCAGTACTTC.